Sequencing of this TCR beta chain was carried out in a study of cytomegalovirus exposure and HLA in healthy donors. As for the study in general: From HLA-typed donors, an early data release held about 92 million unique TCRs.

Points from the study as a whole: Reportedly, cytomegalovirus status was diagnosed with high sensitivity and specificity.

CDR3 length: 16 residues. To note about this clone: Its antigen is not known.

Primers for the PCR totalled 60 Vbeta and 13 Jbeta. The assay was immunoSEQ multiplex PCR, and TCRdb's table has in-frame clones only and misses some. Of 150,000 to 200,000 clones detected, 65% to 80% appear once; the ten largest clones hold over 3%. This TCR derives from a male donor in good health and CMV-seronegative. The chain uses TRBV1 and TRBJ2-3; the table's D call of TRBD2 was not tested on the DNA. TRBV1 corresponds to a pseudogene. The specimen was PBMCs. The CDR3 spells CTSSPRTRMCTDTQYF. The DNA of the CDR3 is TGCACCAGCAGCCCAAGGACTAGAATGTGCACAGATACGCAGTATTTT.